A selection of T cell receptor beta chains follows, all from one sample in a study of blood T cell repertoires in COVID-19. Produced via immunoSEQ multiplex PCR; TCRdb's table is partial and in-frame only. The table records 190,000 or so clones, 87% of them present only once. The sequenced sample was peripheral blood. These receptors originate from a man in his 60s who had recovered from COVID-19. The CDR3 runs from the conserved cysteine through the conserved F or W. Fields, in order: V gene, J gene, D gene, clone size, CDR3 protein, CDR3 DNA. A D gene is named only where the DNA matches it firmly. Clone sizes are given selectively: once, few, many, or a class where the clone is expanded.

V gene: TRBV4-1
J gene: TRBJ2-7
D gene: .
clone size: .
CDR3 protein: CASSQDLEEGQNF
CDR3 DNA: TGCGCCAGCAGCCAAGATCTTGAGGAGGGACAGAACTTC

V gene: TRBV27
J gene: TRBJ1-5
D gene: .
clone size: .
CDR3 protein: CASSFLQGAEPQHF
CDR3 DNA: TGTGCCAGCAGTTTCTTACAGGGAGCAGAGCCCCAGCATTTT

V gene: TRBV18
J gene: TRBJ1-5
D gene: .
clone size: .
CDR3 protein: CASSRGEDQPQHF
CDR3 DNA: TGTGCCAGCTCCCGGGGGGAAGATCAGCCCCAGCATTTT

V gene: TRBV10-3
J gene: TRBJ1-1
D gene: .
clone size: .
CDR3 protein: CAARRDGTEAFF
CDR3 DNA: TGTGCCGCGCGGAGGGATGGCACTGAAGCTTTCTTT

V gene: TRBV5-4
J gene: TRBJ2-7
D gene: .
clone size: .
CDR3 protein: CASTIGGTNTYEQYF
CDR3 DNA: TGTGCCAGCACCATTGGGGGGACCAATACCTACGAGCAGTACTTC

V gene: TRBV24-1
J gene: TRBJ2-3
D gene: .
clone size: .
CDR3 protein: CATSGGRKHTDTQYF
CDR3 DNA: TGTGCCACCAGTGGGGGGCGAAAGCACACAGATACGCAGTATTTT

V gene: TRBV5-4
J gene: TRBJ2-1
D gene: TRBD2
clone size: .
CDR3 protein: CASSFLPSGGRGEQFF
CDR3 DNA: TGTGCCAGCAGCTTTCTCCCTAGCGGGGGACGAGGTGAGCAGTTCTTC

V gene: TRBV11-2
J gene: TRBJ1-1
D gene: .
clone size: .
CDR3 protein: CASSSQAPEAFF
CDR3 DNA: TGTGCCAGCAGCTCCCAGGCACCCGAAGCTTTCTTT

V gene: TRBV24-1
J gene: TRBJ2-5
D gene: TRBD2
clone size: .
CDR3 protein: CATSAVPTTSGPRTQYF
CDR3 DNA: TGTGCCACCAGTGCCGTCCCGACGACTAGCGGCCCCAGGACCCAGTACTTC

V gene: TRBV19
J gene: TRBJ1-3
D gene: TRBD1
clone size: .
CDR3 protein: CASRTGQRNTIYF
CDR3 DNA: TGTGCCAGTAGGACGGGACAGCGGAACACCATATATTTT

V gene: TRBV25-1
J gene: TRBJ2-7
D gene: .
clone size: .
CDR3 protein: CASSPRGGYSSYEQYF
CDR3 DNA: TGTGCCAGCAGTCCGCGCGGCGGGTATAGCTCCTACGAGCAGTACTTC

V gene: TRBV3-1/TRBV3-2
J gene: TRBJ2-1
D gene: TRBD2
clone size: .
CDR3 protein: CASRLADDNEQFF
CDR3 DNA: TGTGCCAGCAGGCTAGCGGACGACAATGAGCAGTTCTTC

V gene: TRBV5-4
J gene: TRBJ1-4
D gene: .
clone size: .
CDR3 protein: CASSPEGSSTNEKLFF
CDR3 DNA: TGTGCCAGCAGCCCCGAGGGTAGCTCAACTAATGAAAAACTGTTTTTT

V gene: TRBV3-1/TRBV3-2
J gene: TRBJ1-4
D gene: TRBD1
clone size: .
CDR3 protein: CASSLTDRGDEKLFF
CDR3 DNA: TGTGCCAGCAGCCTAACGGACAGGGGAGATGAAAAACTGTTTTTT

V gene: TRBV7-2
J gene: TRBJ2-3
D gene: TRBD2
clone size: .
CDR3 protein: CASSLGGSGGARDTQYF
CDR3 DNA: TGTGCCAGCAGCTTAGGTGGTAGCGGGGGGGCCAGAGATACGCAGTATTTT

V gene: TRBV30
J gene: TRBJ1-6
D gene: .
clone size: .
CDR3 protein: CAWSVGGSPLHF
CDR3 DNA: TGTGCCTGGAGTGTAGGAGGGTCACCCCTCCACTTT

V gene: TRBV7-9
J gene: TRBJ2-2
D gene: TRBD1
clone size: .
CDR3 protein: CASRGDSSTGELFF
CDR3 DNA: TGTGCCAGCAGAGGGGACAGTAGCACCGGGGAGCTGTTTTTT

V gene: TRBV2
J gene: TRBJ1-2
D gene: TRBD1
clone size: .
CDR3 protein: CAARDRGTTGYTF
CDR3 DNA: TGTGCCGCGCGGGACAGGGGGACGACGGGCTACACCTTC

V gene: TRBV6-5
J gene: TRBJ1-1
D gene: TRBD1
clone size: .
CDR3 protein: CASDPGQGATEAFF
CDR3 DNA: TGTGCCAGCGACCCGGGACAGGGGGCCACTGAAGCTTTCTTT

V gene: TRBV13
J gene: TRBJ2-7
D gene: TRBD1
clone size: many
CDR3 protein: CASSLRRDRGSSYEQYF
CDR3 DNA: TGTGCCAGCAGCTTGAGAAGGGACAGGGGATCCTCCTACGAGCAGTACTTC

V gene: TRBV6-2/TRBV6-3
J gene: TRBJ1-2
D gene: .
clone size: .
CDR3 protein: CASSWDQGLWYGYTF
CDR3 DNA: TGTGCCAGCAGTTGGGACCAGGGACTCTGGTATGGCTACACCTTC

V gene: TRBV5-1
J gene: TRBJ2-3
D gene: TRBD2
clone size: .
CDR3 protein: CASSRGVGISGTQYF
CDR3 DNA: TGCGCCAGCAGCCGGGGGGTCGGGATCTCCGGTACGCAGTATTTT

V gene: TRBV9
J gene: TRBJ1-5
D gene: .
clone size: .
CDR3 protein: CASSPRRGDRRSNQPQHF
CDR3 DNA: TGTGCCAGCAGCCCACGTAGGGGCGACAGGCGAAGCAATCAGCCCCAGCATTTT

V gene: TRBV2
J gene: TRBJ2-7
D gene: .
clone size: .
CDR3 protein: CASSWGTPYEQYF
CDR3 DNA: TGTGCCAGCAGTTGGGGGACACCCTACGAGCAGTACTTC

V gene: TRBV18
J gene: TRBJ2-7
D gene: TRBD1
clone size: once
CDR3 protein: CASSPGQGHSYEQYF
CDR3 DNA: TGTGCCAGCTCACCAGGACAGGGACACTCCTACGAGCAGTACTTC

V gene: TRBV5-8
J gene: TRBJ2-1
D gene: TRBD2
clone size: .
CDR3 protein: CASLSGAGYNEQFF
CDR3 DNA: TGTGCCAGCCTCTCGGGAGCGGGGTACAATGAGCAGTTCTTC

V gene: TRBV15
J gene: TRBJ1-6
D gene: .
clone size: .
CDR3 protein: CATSRDLRGDSPLHF
CDR3 DNA: TGTGCCACCAGCAGAGATCTCCGAGGTGATTCACCCCTCCACTTT

V gene: TRBV19
J gene: TRBJ2-3
D gene: .
clone size: once
CDR3 protein: CASSTRDLSNTQYF
CDR3 DNA: TGTGCCAGTAGCACCCGGGACTTGTCCAATACGCAGTATTTT

V gene: TRBV5-1
J gene: TRBJ1-1
D gene: TRBD1
clone size: .
CDR3 protein: CASSSSGQMNTEAFF
CDR3 DNA: TGCGCCAGCAGCTCCTCGGGACAGATGAACACTGAAGCTTTCTTT

V gene: TRBV9
J gene: TRBJ1-6
D gene: TRBD1
clone size: .
CDR3 protein: CASSAGQDNSPLHF
CDR3 DNA: TGTGCCAGCAGCGCCGGACAGGATAATTCACCCCTCCACTTT

V gene: TRBV30
J gene: TRBJ2-3
D gene: .
clone size: .
CDR3 protein: CAWSTAGFVLDTQYF
CDR3 DNA: TGTGCCTGGAGTACGGCAGGGTTTGTTTTAGATACGCAGTATTTT

V gene: TRBV12-5
J gene: TRBJ1-4
D gene: .
clone size: .
CDR3 protein: CASGKREFATNEKLFF
CDR3 DNA: TGTGCTAGTGGAAAACGGGAGTTTGCAACTAATGAAAAACTGTTTTTT

V gene: TRBV9
J gene: TRBJ2-3
D gene: TRBD2
clone size: .
CDR3 protein: CASSGGLAGGADTQYF
CDR3 DNA: TGTGCCAGCAGCGGGGGACTAGCGGGAGGGGCGGATACGCAGTATTTT

V gene: TRBV30
J gene: TRBJ1-6
D gene: .
clone size: .
CDR3 protein: CAWSDRGGGTSPLHF
CDR3 DNA: TGTGCCTGGAGTGACCGAGGGGGAGGGACGTCACCCCTCCACTTT

V gene: TRBV5-1
J gene: TRBJ2-1
D gene: TRBD2
clone size: once
CDR3 protein: CASARALAGPNEQFF
CDR3 DNA: TGCGCCAGCGCCCGGGCGCTAGCGGGGCCCAATGAGCAGTTCTTC

V gene: TRBV18
J gene: TRBJ1-6
D gene: TRBD1
clone size: .
CDR3 protein: CASSPRDRGFSPLHF
CDR3 DNA: TGTGCCAGCTCACCCCGGGACAGGGGGTTCTCACCCCTCCACTTT

V gene: TRBV4-1
J gene: TRBJ1-1
D gene: .
clone size: .
CDR3 protein: CASSQDLGGGTEAFF
CDR3 DNA: TGCGCCAGCAGCCAAGATTTGGGAGGGGGGACTGAAGCTTTCTTT

V gene: TRBV9
J gene: TRBJ1-2
D gene: .
clone size: .
CDR3 protein: CASSVGLAGYTF
CDR3 DNA: TGTGCCAGCAGCGTGGGCCTGGCTGGCTACACCTTC

V gene: TRBV6-1
J gene: TRBJ1-4
D gene: TRBD1
clone size: .
CDR3 protein: CASSARGQGESSREKLFF
CDR3 DNA: TGTGCCAGCAGTGCCCGGGGCCAGGGGGAGTCGAGTCGTGAAAAACTGTTTTTT

V gene: TRBV23-1
J gene: TRBJ2-3
D gene: .
clone size: .
CDR3 protein: CASGRPLRRPEGLADTQYF
CDR3 DNA: TGCGCCAGCGGGCGACCTTTACGACGACCGGAGGGCCTCGCGGATACGCAGTATTTT

V gene: TRBV5-1
J gene: TRBJ2-3
D gene: TRBD2
clone size: .
CDR3 protein: CASSSGLAGGFTDTQYF
CDR3 DNA: TGCGCCAGCAGCTCGGGACTAGCGGGAGGCTTCACAGATACGCAGTATTTT

V gene: TRBV6-5
J gene: TRBJ2-3
D gene: TRBD1
clone size: .
CDR3 protein: CASSTRGSTQYF
CDR3 DNA: TGTGCCAGCAGTACCAGGGGGAGTACGCAGTATTTT

V gene: TRBV9
J gene: TRBJ2-1
D gene: .
clone size: .
CDR3 protein: CASSVAVRSYNEQFF
CDR3 DNA: TGTGCCAGCAGCGTGGCAGTACGCTCCTACAATGAGCAGTTCTTC

V gene: TRBV6-6
J gene: TRBJ2-7
D gene: TRBD1
clone size: .
CDR3 protein: CASSTGTGGLEQYF
CDR3 DNA: TGTGCCAGCAGTACCGGGACAGGGGGCCTCGAGCAGTACTTC